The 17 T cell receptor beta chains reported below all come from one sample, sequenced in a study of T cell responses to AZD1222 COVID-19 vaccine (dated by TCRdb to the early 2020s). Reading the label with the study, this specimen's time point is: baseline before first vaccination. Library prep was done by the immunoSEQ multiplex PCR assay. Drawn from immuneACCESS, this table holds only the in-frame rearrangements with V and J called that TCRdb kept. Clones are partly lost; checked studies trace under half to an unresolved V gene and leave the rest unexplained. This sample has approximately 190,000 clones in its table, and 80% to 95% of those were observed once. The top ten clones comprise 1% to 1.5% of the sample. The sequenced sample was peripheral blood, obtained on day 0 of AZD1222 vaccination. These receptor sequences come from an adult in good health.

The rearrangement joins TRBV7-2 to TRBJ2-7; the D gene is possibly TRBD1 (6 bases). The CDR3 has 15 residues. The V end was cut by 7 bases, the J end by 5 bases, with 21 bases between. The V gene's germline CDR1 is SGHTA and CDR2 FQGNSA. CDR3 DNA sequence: TGTGCCAGCACCCAAACTACAGGGTTCCGGAACGAGCAGTACTTC. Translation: CASTQTTGFRNEQYF.

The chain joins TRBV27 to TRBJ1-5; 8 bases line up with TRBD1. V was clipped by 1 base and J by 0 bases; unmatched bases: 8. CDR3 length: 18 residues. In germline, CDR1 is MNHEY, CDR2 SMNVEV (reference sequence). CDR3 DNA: TGTGCCAGCAGTTTATACACCCCAGGGGGCTATAGCAATCAGCCCCAGCATTTT. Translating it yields CASSLYTPGGYSNQPQHF.

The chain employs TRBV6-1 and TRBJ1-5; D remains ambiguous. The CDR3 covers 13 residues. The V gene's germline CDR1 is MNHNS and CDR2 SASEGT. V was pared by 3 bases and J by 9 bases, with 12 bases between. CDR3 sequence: CASSDVSGSPQHF. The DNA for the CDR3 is TGTGCCAGCAGTGATGTCAGTGGTTCGCCCCAGCATTTT.

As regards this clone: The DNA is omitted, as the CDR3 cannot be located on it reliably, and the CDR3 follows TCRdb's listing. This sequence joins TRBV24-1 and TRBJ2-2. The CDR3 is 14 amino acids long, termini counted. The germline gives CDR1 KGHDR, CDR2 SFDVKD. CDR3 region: CATSVPTNTGELFF.

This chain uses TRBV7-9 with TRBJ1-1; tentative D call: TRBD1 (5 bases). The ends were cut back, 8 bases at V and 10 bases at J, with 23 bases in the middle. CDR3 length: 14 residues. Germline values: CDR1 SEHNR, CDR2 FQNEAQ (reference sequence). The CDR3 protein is CASATGDSAFGAFF. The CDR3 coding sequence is TGTGCCAGCGCAACCGGGGACTCAGCGTTCGGAGCTTTCTTT.

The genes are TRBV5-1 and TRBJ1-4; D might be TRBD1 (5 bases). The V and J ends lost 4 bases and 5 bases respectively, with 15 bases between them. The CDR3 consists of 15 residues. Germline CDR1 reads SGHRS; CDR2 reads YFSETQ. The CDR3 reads CASSLGVGINEKLFF. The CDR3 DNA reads TGCGCCAGCAGCCTGGGGGTGGGGATCAATGAAAAACTGTTTTTT.

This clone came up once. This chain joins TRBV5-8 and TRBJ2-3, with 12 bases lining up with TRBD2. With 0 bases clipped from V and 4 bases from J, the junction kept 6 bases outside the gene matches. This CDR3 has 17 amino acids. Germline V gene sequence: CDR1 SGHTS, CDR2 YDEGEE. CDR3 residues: CASSLASSGRGSDTQYF. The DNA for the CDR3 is TGTGCCAGCAGCTTGGCGTCTAGCGGGAGGGGATCAGATACGCAGTATTTT.

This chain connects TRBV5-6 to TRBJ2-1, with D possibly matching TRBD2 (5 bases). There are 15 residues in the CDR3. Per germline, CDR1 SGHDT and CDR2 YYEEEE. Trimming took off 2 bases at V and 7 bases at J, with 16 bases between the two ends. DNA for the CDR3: TGTGCCAGCAGCTTTGGTGGGAACGAGGGAAATGAGCAGTTCTTC. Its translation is CASSFGGNEGNEQFF.

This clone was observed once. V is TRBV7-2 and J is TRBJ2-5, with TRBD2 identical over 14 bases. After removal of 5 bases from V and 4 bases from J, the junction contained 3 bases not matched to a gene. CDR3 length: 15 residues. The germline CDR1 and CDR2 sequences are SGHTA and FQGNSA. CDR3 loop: CASSRGLAGVETQYF. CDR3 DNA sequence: TGTGCCAGCAGCCGGGGACTAGCGGGGGTAGAGACCCAGTACTTC. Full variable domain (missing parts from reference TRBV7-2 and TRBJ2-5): GAGVSQSPSNKVTEKGKDVELRCDPISGHTALYWYRQSLGQGLEFLIYFQGNSAPDKSGLPSDRFSAERTGGSVSTLTIQRTQQEDSAVYLCASSRGLAGVETQYFGPGTRLLVL.

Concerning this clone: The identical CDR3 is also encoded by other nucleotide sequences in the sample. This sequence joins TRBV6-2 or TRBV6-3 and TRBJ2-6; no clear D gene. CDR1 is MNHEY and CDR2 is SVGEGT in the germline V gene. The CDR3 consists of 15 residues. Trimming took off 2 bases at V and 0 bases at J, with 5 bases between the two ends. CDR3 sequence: CASSYGGSGANVLTF. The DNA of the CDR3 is TGTGCCAGCAGTTACGGTGGCTCTGGGGCCAACGTCCTGACTTTC.

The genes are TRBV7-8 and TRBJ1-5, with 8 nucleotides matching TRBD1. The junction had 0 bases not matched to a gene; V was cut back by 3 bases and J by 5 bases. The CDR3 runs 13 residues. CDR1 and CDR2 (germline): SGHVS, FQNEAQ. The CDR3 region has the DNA TGTGCCAGCAGCTTGACAGGGGATCAGCCCCAGCATTTT. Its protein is CASSLTGDQPQHF.

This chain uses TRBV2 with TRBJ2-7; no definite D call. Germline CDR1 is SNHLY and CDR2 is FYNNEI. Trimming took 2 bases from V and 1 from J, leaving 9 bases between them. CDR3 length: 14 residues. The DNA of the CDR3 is TGTGCCAGCAGTGAAACCCCAGATTCCTACGAGCAGTACTTC. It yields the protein CASSETPDSYEQYF.

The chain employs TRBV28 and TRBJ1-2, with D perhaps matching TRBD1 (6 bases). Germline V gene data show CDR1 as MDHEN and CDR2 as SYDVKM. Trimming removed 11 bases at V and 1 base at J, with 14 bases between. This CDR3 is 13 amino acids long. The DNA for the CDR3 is TGTGCCGGACGAGGGGGGAATAACTATGGCTACACCTTC. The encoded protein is CAGRGGNNYGYTF.

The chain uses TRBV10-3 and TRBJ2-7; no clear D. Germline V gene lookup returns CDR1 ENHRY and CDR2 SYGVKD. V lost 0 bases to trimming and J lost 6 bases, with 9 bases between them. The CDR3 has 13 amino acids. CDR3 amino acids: CAISESNQAEQYF. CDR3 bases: TGTGCCATCAGTGAGTCGAATCAGGCCGAGCAGTACTTC.

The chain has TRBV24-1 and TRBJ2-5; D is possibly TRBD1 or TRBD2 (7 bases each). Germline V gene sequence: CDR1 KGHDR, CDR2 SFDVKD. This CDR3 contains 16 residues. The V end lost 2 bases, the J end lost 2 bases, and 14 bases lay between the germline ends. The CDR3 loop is CATSDSGGVLQETQYF. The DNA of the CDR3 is TGTGCCACCAGTGATTCAGGGGGGGTCCTTCAAGAGACCCAGTACTTC.

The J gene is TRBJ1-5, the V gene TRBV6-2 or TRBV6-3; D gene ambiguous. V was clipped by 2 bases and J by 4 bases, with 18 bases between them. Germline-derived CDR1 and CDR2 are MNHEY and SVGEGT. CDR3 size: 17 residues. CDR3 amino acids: CASSYRRGRISNQPQHF. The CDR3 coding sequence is TGTGCCAGCAGTTACCGACGGGGTCGCATTAGTAATCAGCCCCAGCATTTT.

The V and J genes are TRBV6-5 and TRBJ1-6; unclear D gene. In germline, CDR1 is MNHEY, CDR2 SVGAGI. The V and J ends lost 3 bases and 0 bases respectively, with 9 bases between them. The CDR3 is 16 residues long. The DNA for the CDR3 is TGTGCCAGCAGTTATTACCCGAGCTCCTATAATTCACCCCTCCACTTT. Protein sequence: CASSYYPSSYNSPLHF.